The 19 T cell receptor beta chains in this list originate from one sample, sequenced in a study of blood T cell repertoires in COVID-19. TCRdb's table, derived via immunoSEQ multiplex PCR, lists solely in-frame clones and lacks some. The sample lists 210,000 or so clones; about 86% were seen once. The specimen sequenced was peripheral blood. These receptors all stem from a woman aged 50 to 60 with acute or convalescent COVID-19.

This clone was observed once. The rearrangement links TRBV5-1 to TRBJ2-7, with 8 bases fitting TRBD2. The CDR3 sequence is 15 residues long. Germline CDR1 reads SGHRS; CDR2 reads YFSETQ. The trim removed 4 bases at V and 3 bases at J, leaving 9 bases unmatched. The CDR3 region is CASSVRVSGNYEQYF. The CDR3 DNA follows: TGCGCCAGCAGCGTGAGGGTTAGCGGGAACTACGAGCAGTACTTC.

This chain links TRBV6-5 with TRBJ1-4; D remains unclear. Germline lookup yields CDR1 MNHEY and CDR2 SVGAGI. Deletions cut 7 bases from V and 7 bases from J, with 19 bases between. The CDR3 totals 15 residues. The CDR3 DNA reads TGTGCCAGCAAAGGTTTAACGGAGGGTTTTGAAAAACTGTTTTTT. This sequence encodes CASKGLTEGFEKLFF.

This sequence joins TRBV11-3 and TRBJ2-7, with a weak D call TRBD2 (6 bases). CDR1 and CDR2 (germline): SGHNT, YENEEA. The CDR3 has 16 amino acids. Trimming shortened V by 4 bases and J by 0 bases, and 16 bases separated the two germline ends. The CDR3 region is CASSSRDLRGSYEQYF. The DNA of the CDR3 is TGTGCCAGCAGCTCCCGGGACTTGCGGGGCTCCTACGAGCAGTACTTC.

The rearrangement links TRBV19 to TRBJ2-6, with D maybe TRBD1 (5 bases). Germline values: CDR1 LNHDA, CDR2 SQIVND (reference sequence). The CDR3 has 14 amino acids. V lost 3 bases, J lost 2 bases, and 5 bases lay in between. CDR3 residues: CASSIRAGANVLTF. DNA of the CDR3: TGTGCCAGTAGTATCAGGGCTGGGGCCAACGTCCTGACTTTC.

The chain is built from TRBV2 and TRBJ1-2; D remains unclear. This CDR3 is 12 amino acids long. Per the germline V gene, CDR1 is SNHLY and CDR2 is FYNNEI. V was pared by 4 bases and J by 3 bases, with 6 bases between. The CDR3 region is CASSAPYYGYTF. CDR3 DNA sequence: TGTGCCAGCAGTGCCCCTTACTATGGCTACACCTTC. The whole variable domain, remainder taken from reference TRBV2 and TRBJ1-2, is EPEVTQTPSHQVTQMGQEVILRCVPISNHLYFYWYRQILGQKVEFLVSFYNNEISEKSEIFDDQFSVERPDGSNFTLKIRSTKLEDSAMYFCASSAPYYGYTFGSGTRLTVV.

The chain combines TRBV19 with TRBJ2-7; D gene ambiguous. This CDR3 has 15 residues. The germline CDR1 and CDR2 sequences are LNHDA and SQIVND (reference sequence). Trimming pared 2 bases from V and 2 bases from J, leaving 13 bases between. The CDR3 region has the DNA TGTGCCAGTAGTATAATGGCAGGCCTCCCCTACGAGCAGTACTTC. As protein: CASSIMAGLPYEQYF. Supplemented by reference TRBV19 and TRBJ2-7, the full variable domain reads DGGITQSPKYLFRKEGQNVTLSCEQNLNHDAMYWYRQDPGQGLRLIYYSQIVNDFQKGDIAEGYSVSREKKESFPLTVTSAQKNPTAFYLCASSIMAGLPYEQYFGPGTRLTVT.

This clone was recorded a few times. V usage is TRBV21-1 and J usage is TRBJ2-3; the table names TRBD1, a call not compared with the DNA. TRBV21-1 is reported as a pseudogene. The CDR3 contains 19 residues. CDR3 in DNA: TGTGCCAGCAGCAATGACTTTCGGAAGGGGGCGACTAGCACAGATACGCAGTATTTT. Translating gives CASSNDFRKGATSTDTQYF.

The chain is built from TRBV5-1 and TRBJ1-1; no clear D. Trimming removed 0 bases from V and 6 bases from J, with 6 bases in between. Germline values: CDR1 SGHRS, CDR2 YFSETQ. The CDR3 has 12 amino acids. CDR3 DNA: TGCGCCAGCAGCTTGGAACACGCTGAAGCTTTCTTT. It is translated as CASSLEHAEAFF. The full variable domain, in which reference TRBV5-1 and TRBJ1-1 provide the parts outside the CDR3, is KAGVTQTPRYLIKTRGQQVTLSCSPISGHRSVSWYQQTPGQGLQFLFEYFSETQRNKGNFPGRFSGRQFSNSRSEMNVSTLELGDSALYLCASSLEHAEAFFGQGTRLTVV.

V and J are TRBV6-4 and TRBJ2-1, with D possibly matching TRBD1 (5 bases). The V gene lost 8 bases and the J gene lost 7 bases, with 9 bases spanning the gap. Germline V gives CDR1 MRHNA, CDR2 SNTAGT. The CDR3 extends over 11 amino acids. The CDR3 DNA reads TGTGCCAGCCGCCAGGGTAATGAGCAGTTCTTC. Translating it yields CASRQGNEQFF.

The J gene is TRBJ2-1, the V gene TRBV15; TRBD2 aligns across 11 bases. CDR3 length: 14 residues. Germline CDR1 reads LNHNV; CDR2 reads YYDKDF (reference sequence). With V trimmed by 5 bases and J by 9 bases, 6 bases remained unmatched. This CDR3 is CATSPRLAGPEQFF. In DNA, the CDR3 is TGTGCCACCAGCCCGCGACTAGCGGGACCTGAGCAGTTCTTC.

In DNA form, the CDR3 reads TGTGCCAGCAGCTTGGACTGGAACACTGAAGCTTTCTTT. The encoded protein is CASSLDWNTEAFF. V and J are TRBV6-6 and TRBJ1-1; D is uncertain. CDR3 length equals 13 residues. The V end lost 6 bases, the J end lost 1 base, and 9 bases lay between the germline ends. Germline V CDR1 and CDR2: MNHNY, SVGAGI (reference sequence).

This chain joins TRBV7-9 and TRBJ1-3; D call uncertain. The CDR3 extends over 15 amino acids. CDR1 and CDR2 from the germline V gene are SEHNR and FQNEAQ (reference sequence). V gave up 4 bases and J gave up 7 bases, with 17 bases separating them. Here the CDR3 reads CASSSAVPSANTIYF. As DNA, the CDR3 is TGTGCCAGCAGCTCAGCCGTTCCCTCAGCGAACACCATATATTTT.

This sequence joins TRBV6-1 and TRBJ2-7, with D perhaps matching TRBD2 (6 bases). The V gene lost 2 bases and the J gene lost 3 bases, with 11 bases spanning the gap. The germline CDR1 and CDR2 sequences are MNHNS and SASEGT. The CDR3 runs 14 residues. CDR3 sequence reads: CASSEYGGLYEQYF. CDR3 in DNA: TGTGCCAGCAGTGAATACGGGGGTCTCTACGAGCAGTACTTC.

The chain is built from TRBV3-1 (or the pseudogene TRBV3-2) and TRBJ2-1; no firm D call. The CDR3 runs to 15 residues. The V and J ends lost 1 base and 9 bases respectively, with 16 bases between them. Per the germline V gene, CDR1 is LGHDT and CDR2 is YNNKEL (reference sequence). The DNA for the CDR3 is TGTGCCAGCAGCCAAGTATTAGCCTCTACGAGTGAGCAGTTCTTC. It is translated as CASSQVLASTSEQFF.

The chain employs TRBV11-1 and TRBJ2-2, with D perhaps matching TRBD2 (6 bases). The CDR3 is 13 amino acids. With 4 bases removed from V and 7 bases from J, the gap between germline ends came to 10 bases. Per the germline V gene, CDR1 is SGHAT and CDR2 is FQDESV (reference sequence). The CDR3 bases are TGTGCCAGCAGCTCCCGACTAGTCGGGGAGCTGTTTTTT. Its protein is CASSSRLVGELFF. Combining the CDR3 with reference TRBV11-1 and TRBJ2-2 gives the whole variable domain EAEVAQSPRYKITEKSQAVAFWCDPISGHATLYWYRQILGQGPELLVQFQDESVVDDSQLPKDRFSAERLKGVDSTLKIQPAELGDSAMYLCASSSRLVGELFFGEGSRLTVL.

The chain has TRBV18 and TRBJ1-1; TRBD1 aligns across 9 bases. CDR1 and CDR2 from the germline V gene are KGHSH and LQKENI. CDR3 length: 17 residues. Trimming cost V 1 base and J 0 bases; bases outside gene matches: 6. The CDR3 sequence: CASSPRGQGRMNTEAFF. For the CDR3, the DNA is TGTGCCAGCTCACCACGGGGACAGGGACGCATGAACACTGAAGCTTTCTTT.

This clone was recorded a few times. This CDR3 reads CASSPSGGSDTQYF. CDR3 nucleotide sequence: TGTGCCAGCTCACCTAGCGGGGGGAGTGATACGCAGTATTTT. V usage is TRBV18 and J usage is TRBJ2-3; 10 bases agree with TRBD2. Germline values: CDR1 KGHSH, CDR2 LQKENI. V trimming: 3 bases; J trimming: 6 bases; junction bases outside the gene matches: 3. The CDR3 spans 14 residues. The full variable domain, with the rest looked up from reference TRBV18 and TRBJ2-3, is NAGVMQNPRHLVRRRGQEARLRCSPMKGHSHVYWYRQLPEEGLKFMVYLQKENIIDESGMPKERFSAEFPKEGPSILRIQQVVRGDSAAYFCASSPSGGSDTQYFGPGTRLTVL.

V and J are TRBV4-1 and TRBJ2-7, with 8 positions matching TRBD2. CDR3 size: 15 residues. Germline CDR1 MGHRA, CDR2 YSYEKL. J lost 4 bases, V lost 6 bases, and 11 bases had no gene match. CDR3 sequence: CASRFSAGEGYEQYF. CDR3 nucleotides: TGCGCCAGCAGGTTTTCAGCGGGGGAAGGTTACGAGCAGTACTTC.

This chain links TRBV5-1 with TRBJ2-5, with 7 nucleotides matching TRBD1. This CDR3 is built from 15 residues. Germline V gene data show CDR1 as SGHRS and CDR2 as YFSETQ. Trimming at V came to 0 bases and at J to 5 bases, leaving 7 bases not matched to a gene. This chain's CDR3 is CASSLVYRGEETQYF. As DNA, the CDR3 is TGCGCCAGCAGCTTGGTTTACAGGGGAGAGGAGACCCAGTACTTC. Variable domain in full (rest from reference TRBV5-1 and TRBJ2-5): KAGVTQTPRYLIKTRGQQVTLSCSPISGHRSVSWYQQTPGQGLQFLFEYFSETQRNKGNFPGRFSGRQFSNSRSEMNVSTLELGDSALYLCASSLVYRGEETQYFGPGTRLLVL.